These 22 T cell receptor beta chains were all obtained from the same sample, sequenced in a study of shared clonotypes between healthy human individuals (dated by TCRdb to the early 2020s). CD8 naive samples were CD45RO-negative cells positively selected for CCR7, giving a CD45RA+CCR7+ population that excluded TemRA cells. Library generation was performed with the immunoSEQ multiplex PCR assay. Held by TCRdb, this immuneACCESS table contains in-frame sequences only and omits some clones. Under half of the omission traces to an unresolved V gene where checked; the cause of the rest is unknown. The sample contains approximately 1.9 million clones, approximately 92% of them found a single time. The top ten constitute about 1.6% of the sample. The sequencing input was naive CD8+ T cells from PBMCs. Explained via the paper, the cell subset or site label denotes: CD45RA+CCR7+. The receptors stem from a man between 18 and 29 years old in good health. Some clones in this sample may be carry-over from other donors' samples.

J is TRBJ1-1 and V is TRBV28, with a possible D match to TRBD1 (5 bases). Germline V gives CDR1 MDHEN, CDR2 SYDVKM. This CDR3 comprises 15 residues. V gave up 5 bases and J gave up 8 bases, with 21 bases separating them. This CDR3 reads CASSGTRFGTGEAFF. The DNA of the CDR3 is TGTGCCAGCAGTGGAACCCGATTCGGGACGGGGGAAGCTTTCTTT.

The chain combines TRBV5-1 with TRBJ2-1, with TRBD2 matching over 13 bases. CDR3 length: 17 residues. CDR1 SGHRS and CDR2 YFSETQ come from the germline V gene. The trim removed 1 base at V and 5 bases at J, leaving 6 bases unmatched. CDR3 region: CASSLSLAGGPNNEQFF. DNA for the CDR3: TGCGCCAGCAGCTTGTCACTAGCGGGAGGGCCCAACAATGAGCAGTTCTTC.

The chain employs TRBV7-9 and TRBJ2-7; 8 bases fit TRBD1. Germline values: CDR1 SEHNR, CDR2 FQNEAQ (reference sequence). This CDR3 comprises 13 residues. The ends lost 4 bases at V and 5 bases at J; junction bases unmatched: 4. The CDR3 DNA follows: TGTGCCAGCAGCTCGGACAGGGACAACGAGCAGTACTTC. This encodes CASSSDRDNEQYF. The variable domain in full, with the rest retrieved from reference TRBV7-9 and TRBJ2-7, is DTGVSQNPRHKITKRGQNVTFRCDPISEHNRLYWYRQTLGQGPEFLTYFQNEAQLEKSRLLSDRFSAERPKGSFSTLEIQRTEQGDSAMYLCASSSDRDNEQYFGPGTRLTVT.

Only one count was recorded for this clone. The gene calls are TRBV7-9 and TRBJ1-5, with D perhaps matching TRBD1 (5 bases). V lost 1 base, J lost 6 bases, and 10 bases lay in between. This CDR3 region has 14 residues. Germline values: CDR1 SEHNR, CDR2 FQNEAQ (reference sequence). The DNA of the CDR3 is TGTGCCAGCAGCTTAGGGGACGTCGGTCAGCCCCAGCATTTT. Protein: CASSLGDVGQPQHF.

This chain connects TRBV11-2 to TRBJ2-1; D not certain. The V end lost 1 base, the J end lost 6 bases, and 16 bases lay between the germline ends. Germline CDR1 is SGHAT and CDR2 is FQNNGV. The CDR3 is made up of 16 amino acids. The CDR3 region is CASSLGRFLAFNEQFF. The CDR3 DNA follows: TGTGCCAGCAGCTTAGGTAGGTTTTTAGCTTTCAATGAGCAGTTCTTC.

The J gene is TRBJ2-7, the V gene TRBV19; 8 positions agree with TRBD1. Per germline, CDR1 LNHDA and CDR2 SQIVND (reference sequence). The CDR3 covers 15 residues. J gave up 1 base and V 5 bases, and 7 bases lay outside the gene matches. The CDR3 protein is CASSYGQGASYEQYF. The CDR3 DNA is TGTGCCAGTAGTTACGGGCAGGGGGCATCCTACGAGCAGTACTTC.

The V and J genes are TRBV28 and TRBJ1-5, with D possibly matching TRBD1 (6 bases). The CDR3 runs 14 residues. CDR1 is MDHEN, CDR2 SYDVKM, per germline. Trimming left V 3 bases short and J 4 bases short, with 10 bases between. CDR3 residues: CASSFMGANQPQHF. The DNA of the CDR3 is TGTGCCAGCAGTTTTATGGGGGCAAATCAGCCCCAGCATTTT.

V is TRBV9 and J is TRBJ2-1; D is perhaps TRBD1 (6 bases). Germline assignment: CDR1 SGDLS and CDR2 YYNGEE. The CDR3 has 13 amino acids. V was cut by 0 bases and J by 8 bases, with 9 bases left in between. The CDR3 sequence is CASSVGGLDEQFF. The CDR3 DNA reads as TGTGCCAGCAGCGTAGGGGGGCTCGATGAGCAGTTCTTC.

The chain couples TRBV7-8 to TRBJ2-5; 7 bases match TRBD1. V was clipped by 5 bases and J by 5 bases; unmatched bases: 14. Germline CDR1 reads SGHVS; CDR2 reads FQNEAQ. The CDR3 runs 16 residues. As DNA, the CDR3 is TGTGCCAGCAGCCAACCCGATCGACAGGGTGGTGAGACCCAGTACTTC. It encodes CASSQPDRQGGETQYF. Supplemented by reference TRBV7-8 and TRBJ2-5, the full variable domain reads GAGVSQSPRYKVAKRGQDVALRCDPISGHVSLFWYQQALGQGPEFLTYFQNEAQLDKSGLPSDRFFAERPEGSVSTLKIQRTQQEDSAVYLCASSQPDRQGGETQYFGPGTRLLVL.

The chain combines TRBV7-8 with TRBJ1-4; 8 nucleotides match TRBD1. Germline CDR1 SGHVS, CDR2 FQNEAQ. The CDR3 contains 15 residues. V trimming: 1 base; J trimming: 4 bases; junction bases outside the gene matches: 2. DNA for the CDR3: TGTGCCAGCAGCTTAGGGACAGGGAATAATGAAAAACTGTTTTTT. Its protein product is CASSLGTGNNEKLFF.

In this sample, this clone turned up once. In nucleotides, the CDR3 is TGTGCCAGCGCACAGGGAAGGGCTGAAGCTTTCTTT. Translating it yields CASAQGRAEAFF. The chain uses TRBV19 and TRBJ1-1, with D maybe TRBD1 (6 bases). In germline, CDR1 is LNHDA, CDR2 SQIVND (reference sequence). The CDR3 is 12 amino acids. V was cut by 9 bases and J by 6 bases, with 14 bases left in between. Based on the CDR3 plus reference TRBV19 and TRBJ1-1, the full variable domain is DGGITQSPKYLFRKEGQNVTLSCEQNLNHDAMYWYRQDPGQGLRLIYYSQIVNDFQKGDIAEGYSVSREKKESFPLTVTSAQKNPTAFYLCASAQGRAEAFFGQGTRLTVV.

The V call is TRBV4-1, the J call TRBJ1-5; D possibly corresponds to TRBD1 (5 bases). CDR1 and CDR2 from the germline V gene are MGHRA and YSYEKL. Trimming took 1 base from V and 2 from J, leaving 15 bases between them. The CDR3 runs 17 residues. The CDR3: CASSQGEGTTRNQPQHF. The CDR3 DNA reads TGCGCCAGCAGCCAAGGAGAAGGGACTACTCGCAATCAGCCCCAGCATTTT.

CDR3 DNA: TGTGCCAGCAGTGAGGAGGATGAAGCTTTCTTT. Protein: CASSEEDEAFF. The chain employs TRBV25-1 and TRBJ1-1; D unresolved. The CDR3 extends over 11 amino acids. V lost 3 bases, J lost 7 bases, and 6 bases lay in between. Germline CDR1 and CDR2: MGHDK and SYGVNS.

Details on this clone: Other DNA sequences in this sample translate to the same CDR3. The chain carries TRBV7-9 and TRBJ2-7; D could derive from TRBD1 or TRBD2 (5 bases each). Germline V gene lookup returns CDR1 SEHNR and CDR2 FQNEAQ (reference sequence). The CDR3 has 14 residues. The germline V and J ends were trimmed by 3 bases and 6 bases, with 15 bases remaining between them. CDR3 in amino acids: CASSFRDGSGEQYF. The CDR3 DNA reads TGTGCCAGCAGCTTCCGGGACGGATCGGGCGAGCAGTACTTC. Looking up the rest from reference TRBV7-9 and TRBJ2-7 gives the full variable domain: DTGVSQNPRHKITKRGQNVTFRCDPISEHNRLYWYRQTLGQGPEFLTYFQNEAQLEKSRLLSDRFSAERPKGSFSTLEIQRTEQGDSAMYLCASSFRDGSGEQYFGPGTRLTVT.

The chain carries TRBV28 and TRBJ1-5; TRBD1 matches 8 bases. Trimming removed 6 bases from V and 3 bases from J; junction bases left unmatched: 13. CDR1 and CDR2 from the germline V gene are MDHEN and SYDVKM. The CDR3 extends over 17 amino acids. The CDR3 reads CASSFANQGAYNQPQHF. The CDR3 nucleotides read TGTGCCAGCAGCTTCGCAAATCAGGGGGCCTACAATCAGCCCCAGCATTTT.

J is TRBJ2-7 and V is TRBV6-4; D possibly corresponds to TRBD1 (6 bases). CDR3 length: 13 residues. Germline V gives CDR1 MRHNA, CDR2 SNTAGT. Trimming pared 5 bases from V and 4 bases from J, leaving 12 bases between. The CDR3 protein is CASSPARGYEQYF. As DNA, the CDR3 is TGTGCCAGCAGTCCGGCCAGGGGATACGAGCAGTACTTC.

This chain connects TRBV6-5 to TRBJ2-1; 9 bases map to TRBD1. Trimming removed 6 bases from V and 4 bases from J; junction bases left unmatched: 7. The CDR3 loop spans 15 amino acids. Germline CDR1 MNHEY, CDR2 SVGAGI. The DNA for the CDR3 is TGTGCCAGCAGCCCAGGGACAGGGCTATACAATGAGCAGTTCTTC. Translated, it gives CASSPGTGLYNEQFF.

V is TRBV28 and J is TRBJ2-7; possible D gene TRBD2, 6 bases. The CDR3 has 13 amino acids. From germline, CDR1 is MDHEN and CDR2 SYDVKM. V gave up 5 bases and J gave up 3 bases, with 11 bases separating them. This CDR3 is CASSVMGGYEQYF. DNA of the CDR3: TGTGCCAGCAGTGTGATGGGAGGCTACGAGCAGTACTTC.

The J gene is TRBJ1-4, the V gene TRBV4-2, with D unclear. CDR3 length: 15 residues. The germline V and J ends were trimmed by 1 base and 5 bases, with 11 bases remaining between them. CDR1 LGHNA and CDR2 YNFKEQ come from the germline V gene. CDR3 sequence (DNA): TGTGCCAGCAGCCAAGTTTCAGGCCCAAATGAAAAACTGTTTTTT. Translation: CASSQVSGPNEKLFF.

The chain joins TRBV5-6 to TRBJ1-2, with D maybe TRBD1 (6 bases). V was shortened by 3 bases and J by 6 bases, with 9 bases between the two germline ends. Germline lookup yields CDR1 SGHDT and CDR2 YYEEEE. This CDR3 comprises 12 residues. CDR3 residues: CASSSQGDGYTF. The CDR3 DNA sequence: TGTGCCAGCAGCTCACAGGGTGATGGCTACACCTTC.

The CDR3 nucleotides read TGTGCCAGCAGCATAACCTCGCCCTATGGCTACACCTTC. It encodes CASSITSPYGYTF. The chain is built from TRBV7-2 and TRBJ1-2; D not certain. Trimming removed 5 bases at V and 4 bases at J, with 11 bases between. The CDR3 is 13 residues long. Germline V gene data show CDR1 as SGHTA and CDR2 as FQGNSA.

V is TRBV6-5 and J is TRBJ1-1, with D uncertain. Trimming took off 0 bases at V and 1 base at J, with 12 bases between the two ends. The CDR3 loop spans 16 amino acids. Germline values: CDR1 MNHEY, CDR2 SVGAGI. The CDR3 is CASSYSGWGGNTEAFF. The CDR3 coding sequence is TGTGCCAGCAGTTACTCGGGCTGGGGTGGGAACACTGAAGCTTTCTTT.